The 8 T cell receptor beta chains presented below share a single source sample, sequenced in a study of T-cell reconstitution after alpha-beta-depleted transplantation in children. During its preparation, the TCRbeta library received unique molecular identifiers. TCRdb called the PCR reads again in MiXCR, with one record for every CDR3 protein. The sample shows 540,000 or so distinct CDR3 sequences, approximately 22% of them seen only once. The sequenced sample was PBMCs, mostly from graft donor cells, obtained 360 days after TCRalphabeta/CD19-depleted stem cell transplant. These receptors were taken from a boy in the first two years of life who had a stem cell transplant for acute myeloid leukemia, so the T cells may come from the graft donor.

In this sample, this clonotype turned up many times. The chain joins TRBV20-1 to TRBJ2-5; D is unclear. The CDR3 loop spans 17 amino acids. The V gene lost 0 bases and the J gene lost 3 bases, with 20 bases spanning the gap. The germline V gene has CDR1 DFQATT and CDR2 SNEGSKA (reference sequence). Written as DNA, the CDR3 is TGCAGTGCTAGAGAGGGGATCGGGTGGTTGGAAGAAGAGACCCAGTACTTC. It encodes CSAREGIGWLEEETQYF.

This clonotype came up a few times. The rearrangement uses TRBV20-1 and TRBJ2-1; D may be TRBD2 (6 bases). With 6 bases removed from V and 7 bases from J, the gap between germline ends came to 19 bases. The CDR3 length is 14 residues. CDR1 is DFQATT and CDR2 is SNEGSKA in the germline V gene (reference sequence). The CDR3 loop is CSAQTRMGVNEQFF. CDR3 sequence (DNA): TGCAGTGCCCAGACTAGAATGGGTGTGAATGAGCAGTTCTTC.

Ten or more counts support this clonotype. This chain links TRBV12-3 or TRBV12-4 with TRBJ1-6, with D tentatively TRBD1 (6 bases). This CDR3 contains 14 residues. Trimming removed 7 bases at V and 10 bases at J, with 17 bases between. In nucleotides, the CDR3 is TGTGCCAGCACAAACAGGGTATCTGACTCACCCCTCCACTTT. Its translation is CASTNRVSDSPLHF.

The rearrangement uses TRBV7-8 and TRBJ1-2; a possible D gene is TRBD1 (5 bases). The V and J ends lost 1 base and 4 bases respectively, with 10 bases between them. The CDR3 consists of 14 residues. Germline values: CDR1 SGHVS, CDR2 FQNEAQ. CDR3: CASSLDRRVYGYTF. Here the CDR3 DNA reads TGTGCCAGCAGCTTAGACAGGCGCGTCTATGGCTACACCTTC. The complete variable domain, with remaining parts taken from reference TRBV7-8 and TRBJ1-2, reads GAGVSQSPRYKVAKRGQDVALRCDPISGHVSLFWYQQALGQGPEFLTYFQNEAQLDKSGLPSDRFFAERPEGSVSTLKIQRTQQEDSAVYLCASSLDRRVYGYTFGSGTRLTVV.

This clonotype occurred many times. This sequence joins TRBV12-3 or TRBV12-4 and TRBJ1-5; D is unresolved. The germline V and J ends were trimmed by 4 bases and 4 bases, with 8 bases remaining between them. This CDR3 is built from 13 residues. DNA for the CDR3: TGTGCCAGCAGTTCGTGGAGGAATCAGCCCCAGCATTTT. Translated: CASSSWRNQPQHF.

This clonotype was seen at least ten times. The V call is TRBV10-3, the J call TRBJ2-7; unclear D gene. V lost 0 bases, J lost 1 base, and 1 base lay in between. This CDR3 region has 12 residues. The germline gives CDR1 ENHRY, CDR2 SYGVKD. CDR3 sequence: CAISESSYEQYV. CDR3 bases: TGTGCCATCAGTGAGTCATCCTACGAGCAGTACGTC.

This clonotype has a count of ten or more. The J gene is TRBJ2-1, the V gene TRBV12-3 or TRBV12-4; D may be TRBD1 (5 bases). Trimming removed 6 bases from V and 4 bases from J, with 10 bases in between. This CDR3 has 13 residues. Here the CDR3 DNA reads TGTGCCAGCAGCTATGACAGTTACAATGAGCAGTTCTTC. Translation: CASSYDSYNEQFF.

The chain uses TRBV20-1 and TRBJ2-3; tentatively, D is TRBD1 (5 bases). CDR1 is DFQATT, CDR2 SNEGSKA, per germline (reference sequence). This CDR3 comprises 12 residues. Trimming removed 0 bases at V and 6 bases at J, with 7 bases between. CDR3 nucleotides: TGCAGTGCTAGAGAGTCAGGGGATACGCAGTATTTT. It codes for CSARESGDTQYF.